These 17 T cell receptor beta chains originate from one sample sequenced in a study of beta chain features in type 1 diabetes listed by TCRdb under 2018. Library method: the immunoSEQ multiplex PCR assay. All of the isolated RNA was reverse transcribed with the High Capacity cDNA Reverse Transcription Kit, so expressed TCRB transcripts were sequenced. The source is immuneACCESS, and TCRdb retained only in-frame sequences with V and J called. Part of the clones is not carried over; for the studies checked, unresolved V genes explain less than half of this, and the remainder is unexplained. The sample table records some 25,000 clones; roughly 69% of these occur just once. The top ten constitute about 2.2% of the sample. Sequencing used Tregs from blood. This specimen's cell subset or site label, per the study, means: regulatory CD4+ T cells. The source of these receptors is a woman in her thirties or forties in good health.

The chain uses TRBV29-1 and TRBJ1-2; possibly TRBD1 for D (6 bases). Looked up from germline, CDR1 is SQVTM and CDR2 is ANQGSEA. The V end lost 3 bases, the J end lost 3 bases, and 8 bases lay between the germline ends. There are 12 residues in the CDR3. The CDR3 sequence: CSVESGDYGYTF. In nucleotides, the CDR3 is TGCAGCGTTGAGTCAGGGGACTATGGCTACACCTTC.

This rearrangement joins TRBV5-1 to TRBJ2-1; D is uncertain. CDR1 and CDR2 from the germline V gene are SGHRS and YFSETQ. V was clipped by 4 bases and J by 8 bases, with 7 bases between them. This CDR3 has 11 residues. The CDR3 protein is CASSPGYEQFF. The CDR3 DNA is TGCGCCAGCAGCCCCGGGTATGAGCAGTTCTTC.

This clone was seen only a few times. V usage is TRBV27 and J usage is TRBJ1-5; 7 bases agree with TRBD1. Looked up from germline, CDR1 is MNHEY and CDR2 is SMNVEV (reference sequence). J gave up 7 bases and V 5 bases, and 14 bases lay outside the gene matches. This CDR3 contains 16 residues. The CDR3 DNA sequence: TGTGCCAGCAGTACCTCCCTCCAGGGGGTGAGGCAGCCCCAGCATTTT. It specifies CASSTSLQGVRQPQHF.

The genes are TRBV18 and TRBJ1-1; 7 nucleotides agree with TRBD1. The trim removed 6 bases at V and 0 bases at J, leaving 13 bases unmatched. This CDR3 comprises 17 residues. The germline V gene encodes CDR1 KGHSH and CDR2 LQKENI. The CDR3 nucleotides are TGTGCCAGCTCGCTACTACCGGGACAGAGACTGAACACTGAAGCTTTCTTT. Protein sequence: CASSLLPGQRLNTEAFF. The full variable domain, with the rest looked up from reference TRBV18 and TRBJ1-1, is NAGVMQNPRHLVRRRGQEARLRCSPMKGHSHVYWYRQLPEEGLKFMVYLQKENIIDESGMPKERFSAEFPKEGPSILRIQQVVRGDSAAYFCASSLLPGQRLNTEAFFGQGTRLTVV.

V gene TRBV7-9 combines with J gene TRBJ2-3; no reliable D call. CDR3 size: 13 residues. V lost 3 bases to trimming and J lost 2 bases, with 6 bases between them. Germline V gene lookup returns CDR1 SEHNR and CDR2 FQNEAQ (reference sequence). CDR3 nucleotide sequence: TGTGCCAGCAGCTTGGGCTTCACAGATACGCAGTATTTT. Translating gives CASSLGFTDTQYF.

The chain is built from TRBV5-1 and TRBJ2-1; 7 bases agree with TRBD1. The germline V gene encodes CDR1 SGHRS and CDR2 YFSETQ. The CDR3 sequence is 13 residues long. V was pared by 1 base and J by 8 bases, with 3 bases of the junction left unmatched. This CDR3 reads CASSLRGQDEQFF. CDR3 nucleotide sequence: TGCGCCAGCAGCTTGAGGGGGCAGGATGAGCAGTTCTTC. The variable domain in full, with the rest retrieved from reference TRBV5-1 and TRBJ2-1, is KAGVTQTPRYLIKTRGQQVTLSCSPISGHRSVSWYQQTPGQGLQFLFEYFSETQRNKGNFPGRFSGRQFSNSRSEMNVSTLELGDSALYLCASSLRGQDEQFFGPGTRLTVL.

The gene calls are TRBV11-2 and TRBJ1-6; 7 bases fit TRBD1. CDR1 is SGHAT and CDR2 is FQNNGV in the germline V gene. The CDR3 covers 16 residues. Trimming took 5 bases from V and 9 from J; bases not matched to a gene: 13. The CDR3 region is CASSLRGGRGSSPLHF. CDR3 DNA: TGTGCCAGCAGCCTTAGAGGCGGCAGGGGGTCTTCACCCCTCCACTTT.

The chain has TRBV10-2 and TRBJ2-3; D unresolved. CDR1 and CDR2 from the germline V gene are WSHSY and SAAADI. Deletions cut 6 bases from V and 4 bases from J, with 11 bases between. The CDR3 has 13 amino acids. The CDR3, as DNA: TGCGCCAGCAGCAGTGTTATCGCAGATACGCAGTATTTT. Amino acids: CASSSVIADTQYF.

Only a few counts were recorded for this clone. The chain recombines TRBV5-4 with TRBJ2-5; D might be TRBD1 (5 bases). The V end was cut by 4 bases, the J end by 5 bases, with 12 bases between. The CDR3 length is 13 residues. CDR1 and CDR2 (germline): SGHNT, YYREEE (reference sequence). CDR3 sequence: CASSLRGEETQYF. In DNA form, the CDR3 reads TGTGCCAGCAGCCTAAGGGGTGAGGAGACCCAGTACTTC. The entire variable domain, with the rest obtained from reference TRBV5-4 and TRBJ2-5, is as follows: ETGVTQSPTHLIKTRGQQVTLRCSSQSGHNTVSWYQQALGQGPQFIFQYYREEENGRGNFPPRFSGLQFPNYSSELNVNALELDDSALYLCASSLRGEETQYFGPGTRLLVL.

This sequence joins TRBV18 and TRBJ1-1; 7 positions match TRBD1. Germline V lookup: CDR1 KGHSH, CDR2 LQKENI. The CDR3 is 15 amino acids. V lost 3 bases, J lost 6 bases, and 10 bases stayed unmatched. The DNA for the CDR3 is TGTGCCAGCTCACCGCTGTCAGGGGGGACCTCTGAAGCTTTCTTT. Translated: CASSPLSGGTSEAFF.

The rearrangement links TRBV7-6 to TRBJ1-5, with 8 positions matching TRBD1. The V gene end was trimmed by 2 bases and the J gene end by 4 bases; junction bases not matched to a gene: 7. The CDR3 length is 16 residues. In germline, CDR1 is SGHVS, CDR2 FNYEAQ. In DNA, the CDR3 is TGTGCCAGCAGCTTAAATCCGGGACAGGTTAATCAGCCCCAGCATTTT. This sequence encodes CASSLNPGQVNQPQHF.

There are a few counts of this clone. The rearrangement links TRBV4-3 to TRBJ2-3, with D perhaps matching TRBD1 (5 bases). V was trimmed by 1 base and J by 8 bases, leaving 16 bases between them. Per the germline V gene, CDR1 is LGHNA and CDR2 is YSLEER. This CDR3 has 15 residues. The CDR3 spells CASSQGQVEGATQYF. The CDR3 DNA reads as TGCGCCAGCAGCCAAGGGCAGGTCGAAGGGGCTACGCAGTATTTT.

This clone was recorded a few times. This sequence joins TRBV9 and TRBJ2-5, with 10 nucleotides matching TRBD2. The CDR3 covers 15 residues. Germline CDR1 and CDR2: SGDLS and YYNGEE. Losses at the gene ends were 2 bases for V and 3 bases for J; bases not matched to a gene: 4. CDR3 in DNA: TGTGCCAGCAGCGTTTCAGCGGGAGGGGAAGAGACCCAGTACTTC. Translated: CASSVSAGGEETQYF. The whole variable domain, filled in from reference TRBV9 and TRBJ2-5, reads DSGVTQTPKHLITATGQRVTLRCSPRSGDLSVYWYQQSLDQGLQFLIQYYNGEERAKGNILERFSAQQFPDLHSELNLSSLELGDSALYFCASSVSAGGEETQYFGPGTRLLVL.

The chain is built from TRBV5-1 and TRBJ2-7, with 11 nucleotides matching TRBD1. This CDR3 contains 14 residues. The trim removed 4 bases at V and 3 bases at J, leaving 3 bases unmatched. Germline lookup yields CDR1 SGHRS and CDR2 YFSETQ. The CDR3, as DNA: TGCGCCAGCAGCCCGGGACAGGGGGACTACGAGCAGTACTTC. Protein product: CASSPGQGDYEQYF.

The gene calls are TRBV7-9 and TRBJ1-4; D is unresolved. Between the trimmed V and J ends, which lost 7 bases and 4 bases, there was a span of 16 bases. Germline V gene lookup returns CDR1 SEHNR and CDR2 FQNEAQ (reference sequence). CDR3 length equals 15 residues. In DNA form, the CDR3 reads TGTGCCAGCACCTCACGGGGAGGGTATAATGAAAAACTGTTTTTT. Protein: CASTSRGGYNEKLFF. The entire variable domain, with the rest obtained from reference TRBV7-9 and TRBJ1-4, is as follows: DTGVSQNPRHKITKRGQNVTFRCDPISEHNRLYWYRQTLGQGPEFLTYFQNEAQLEKSRLLSDRFSAERPKGSFSTLEIQRTEQGDSAMYLCASTSRGGYNEKLFFGSGTQLSVL.

The V gene is TRBV6-5, the J gene TRBJ2-5; a possible D gene is TRBD2 (5 bases). The CDR3 is 12 residues long. Germline V CDR1 and CDR2: MNHEY, SVGAGI. V shed 6 bases and J shed 4 bases, with 9 bases lying between them. The DNA for the CDR3 is TGTGCCAGCAGCGGGGTGGGAGAGACCCAGTACTTC. It yields the protein CASSGVGETQYF.

This clone was detected once. J is TRBJ2-5 and V is TRBV5-1, with TRBD2 as a possible D gene (5 bases). In germline, CDR1 is SGHRS, CDR2 YFSETQ. This CDR3 region has 14 residues. Trimming took off 0 bases at V and 5 bases at J, with 11 bases between the two ends. CDR3: CASSLDFGVETQYF. In DNA, the CDR3 is TGCGCCAGCAGCTTGGACTTCGGGGTGGAGACCCAGTACTTC.